Following are 27 T cell receptor beta chains from one sample sequenced in a study of sequential checkpoint blockade in melanoma. Indicated treatment: randomized to nivolumab then ipilimumab (arm A) or the reverse (arm B). Some clones are missing from TCRdb's copy, which holds only in-frame ones; the method was immunoSEQ multiplex PCR. The table lists roughly 20,000 clones, approximately 27% of them singletons. Sample: tumor tissue (inferred from file names), taken from a patient given nivolumab and ipilimumab in sequence. These receptor sequences come from a human donor with melanoma.

This clone has only a few counts. This chain joins TRBV6-8 and TRBJ1-1; D not resolved. CDR1 MNHGY and CDR2 SAAAGT come from the germline V gene. This CDR3 has 13 amino acids. Trimming took 8 bases from V and 0 from J, leaving 10 bases between them. CDR3 sequence: CASALLMNTEAFF. Written as DNA, the CDR3 is TGTGCCAGCGCCCTCCTCATGAACACTGAAGCTTTCTTT.

The table lists this clone with a count of one. The V and J genes are TRBV5-1 and TRBJ2-3, with D unclear. The germline V and J ends were trimmed by 4 bases and 1 base, with 10 bases remaining between them. Per the germline V gene, CDR1 is SGHRS and CDR2 is YFSETQ. The CDR3 covers 14 residues. For the CDR3, the DNA is TGCGCCAGCAGCAGGACGCAGGGCACAGATACGCAGTATTTT. As protein: CASSRTQGTDTQYF.

By proportion, this clone is medium-sized. The rearrangement links TRBV9 to TRBJ1-1; D not certain. The ends were cut back, 6 bases at V and 1 base at J, with 10 bases in the middle. Looked up from germline, CDR1 is SGDLS and CDR2 is YYNGEE. The CDR3 sequence is 13 residues long. CDR3 bases: TGTGCCAGCACCGTGGAACAGAACACTGAAGCTTTCTTT. It is translated as CASTVEQNTEAFF.

This clone showed up just a few times. The chain uses TRBV28 and TRBJ2-3, with 9 bases that match TRBD1. Germline lookup yields CDR1 MDHEN and CDR2 SYDVKM. This CDR3 region has 12 residues. J was trimmed by 11 bases and V by 5 bases; bases with no gene match: 5. The CDR3 DNA reads as TGTGCCAGCAGTCGGGGGACAGGGAAGCAGTATTTT. Translation gives CASSRGTGKQYF.

This clone was observed a few times. V usage is TRBV11-3 and J usage is TRBJ1-5, with D tentatively TRBD1 (5 bases). V lost 3 bases and J 1 base, leaving 10 bases between the germline ends. Per the germline V gene, CDR1 is SGHNT and CDR2 is YENEEA. There are 15 residues in the CDR3. The CDR3 loop is CASSFGGGSNQPQHF. CDR3 coding DNA: TGTGCCAGCAGCTTCGGGGGGGGGAGCAATCAGCCCCAGCATTTT.

The chain uses TRBV6-8 and TRBJ1-1; the D is unclear. The V gene lost 5 bases and the J gene lost 0 bases, with 7 bases spanning the gap. CDR1 and CDR2 from the germline V gene are MNHGY and SAAAGT. This CDR3 has 13 residues. In nucleotides, the CDR3 is TGTGCCAGCAGTGTGGAGATGAACACTGAAGCTTTCTTT. The encoded protein is CASSVEMNTEAFF.

Ten or more counts support this clone. The V and J genes are TRBV11-3 and TRBJ1-2; D perhaps matches TRBD1 (6 bases). V was shortened by 2 bases and J by 4 bases, with 14 bases between the two germline ends. The CDR3 extends over 15 amino acids. Germline V gene data show CDR1 as SGHNT and CDR2 as YENEEA. This CDR3 reads CASSLQGNPLYGYTF. The CDR3 nucleotides are TGTGCCAGCAGCTTACAGGGGAATCCCCTCTATGGCTACACCTTC.

This clone was seen once. V gene TRBV19 combines with J gene TRBJ2-7, with a possible D match to TRBD1 (6 bases). V was trimmed by 4 bases and J by 0 bases, leaving 13 bases between them. In germline, CDR1 is LNHDA, CDR2 SQIVND (reference sequence). The CDR3 loop spans 15 amino acids. CDR3 amino acids: CASSRDIGSSYEQYF. CDR3 nucleotides: TGTGCCAGTAGTAGGGACATTGGGAGCTCCTACGAGCAGTACTTC.

The V and J genes are TRBV7-6 and TRBJ2-5, with TRBD1 as a possible D gene (6 bases). V lost 3 bases and J 7 bases, leaving 15 bases between the germline ends. The CDR3 length is 14 residues. Per the germline V gene, CDR1 is SGHVS and CDR2 is FNYEAQ. CDR3 coding DNA: TGTGCCAGCAGCTTCGGCCAGGGGAAAGGGACCCAGTACTTC. Translation: CASSFGQGKGTQYF.

The chain employs TRBV5-1 and TRBJ2-2; 8 positions agree with TRBD1. CDR3 length: 14 amino acids. V dropped 5 bases and J dropped 6; count of bases not matched to a gene: 6. Germline V gene lookup returns CDR1 SGHRS and CDR2 YFSETQ. The CDR3 bases are TGCGCCAGCAGGCCAGGGACAGGTTCCGGGGAGCTGTTTTTT. Translating it yields CASRPGTGSGELFF.

The chain recombines TRBV6-8 with TRBJ2-3; 12 bases line up with TRBD2. The germline gives CDR1 MNHGY, CDR2 SAAAGT. CDR3 length: 19 residues. The ends lost 5 bases at V and 1 base at J; junction bases unmatched: 13. CDR3 sequence: CASSDLASGGARRTDTQYF. The CDR3 DNA reads as TGTGCCAGCAGTGACCTGGCTAGCGGGGGGGCGAGACGCACAGATACGCAGTATTTT.

This clone occurred a few times. The chain carries TRBV6-8 and TRBJ2-1; the D gene is possibly TRBD2 (6 bases). V was pared by 6 bases and J by 14 bases, with 17 bases between. Germline-derived CDR1 and CDR2 are MNHGY and SAAAGT. There are 12 residues in the CDR3. The CDR3: CASREGAVGEFF. CDR3 in DNA: TGTGCCAGCAGGGAGGGAGCCGTGGGAGAGTTCTTC.

This clone was detected many times. The rearrangement joins TRBV28 to TRBJ2-5; the match to TRBD1 covers 8 bases. The CDR3 has 12 amino acids. Germline assignment: CDR1 MDHEN and CDR2 SYDVKM. With V trimmed by 5 bases and J by 4 bases, 0 bases remained unmatched. For the CDR3, the DNA is TGTGCCAGCAGTGGGACAGGAGAGACCCAGTACTTC. Amino acid sequence: CASSGTGETQYF.

The gene calls are TRBV15 and TRBJ2-1, with TRBD2 matching over 11 bases. Germline-derived CDR1 and CDR2 are LNHNV and YYDKDF (reference sequence). The junction had 7 bases not matched to a gene; V was cut back by 1 base and J by 5 bases. The CDR3 loop spans 17 amino acids. This CDR3 reads CATSRGPSGRSNNEQFF. The CDR3 region has the DNA TGTGCCACCAGCAGAGGTCCTAGCGGGAGGTCTAACAATGAGCAGTTCTTC.

This clone was observed a few times. The chain recombines TRBV28 with TRBJ2-1; D possibly uses TRBD1 or TRBD2 (5 bases each). From germline, CDR1 is MDHEN and CDR2 SYDVKM. The CDR3 is 19 residues long. V was trimmed by 4 bases and J by 0 bases, leaving 22 bases between them. CDR3 in DNA: TGTGCCAGCAGTTCGACTCTGAAACCGGGACGTAGCTCCTACAATGAGCAGTTCTTC. Translating it yields CASSSTLKPGRSSYNEQFF.

This clone has a handful of counts. The genes are TRBV30 and TRBJ1-5; TRBD1 matches at 8 bases. The CDR3 covers 13 residues. Germline assignment: CDR1 GTSNPN and CDR2 SVGIG (reference sequence). Losses at the gene ends were 5 bases for V and 0 bases for J; bases not matched to a gene: 0. DNA for the CDR3: TGTGCCTGGGGACAGGGTAGCAATCAGCCCCAGCATTTT. Protein sequence: CAWGQGSNQPQHF.

The chain is built from TRBV19 and TRBJ2-7, with D tentatively TRBD2 (7 bases). Germline lookup yields CDR1 LNHDA and CDR2 SQIVND (reference sequence). The CDR3 covers 16 residues. V was clipped by 7 bases and J by 0 bases, with 19 bases between them. The CDR3 DNA sequence: TGTGCCAGTATAGGGGGACGGCGGGGGAGCTCCTACGAGCAGTACTTC. Its protein is CASIGGRRGSSYEQYF.

This chain uses TRBV15 with TRBJ2-1; 8 nucleotides agree with TRBD2. The germline CDR1 and CDR2 sequences are LNHNV and YYDKDF (reference sequence). The V and J ends lost 1 base and 4 bases, in that order; junction bases with no gene match: 9. CDR3 length: 17 residues. The CDR3 DNA follows: TGTGCCACCAGCAGAGTACCCCTTAGCGGGACTTACAATGAGCAGTTCTTC. It translates to CATSRVPLSGTYNEQFF.

In its sample, this clone was seen many times. The CDR3 DNA follows: TGTGCCAGCAGCCCGCTAGGGTTAAGGGGTTTTAACACTGAAGCTTTCTTT. Its protein is CASSPLGLRGFNTEAFF. V usage is TRBV11-3 and J usage is TRBJ1-1, with D possibly TRBD1 on 5 matching bases. The CDR3 has 17 amino acids. Germline CDR1 SGHNT, CDR2 YENEEA. The V end was cut by 5 bases, the J end by 2 bases, with 21 bases between.

The table lists this clone with a few counts. The V and J genes are TRBV28 and TRBJ2-6; tentative D call: TRBD1 (6 bases). The CDR3 totals 15 residues. CDR1 is MDHEN and CDR2 is SYDVKM in the germline V gene. V gave up 4 bases and J gave up 0 bases, with 7 bases separating them. The DNA of the CDR3 is TGTGCCAGCAGTTCGACAGGCTCTGGGGCCAACGTCCTGACTTTC. Its translation: CASSSTGSGANVLTF.

This chain connects TRBV29-1 to TRBJ1-1; 9 bases fit TRBD1. Unmatched junction bases numbered 10, after V lost 7 bases and J lost 7 bases. The CDR3 runs 13 residues. Germline CDR1 reads SQVTM; CDR2 reads ANQGSEA. The CDR3: CSASVQGAGEAFF. CDR3 DNA: TGCAGCGCGAGCGTACAGGGGGCAGGTGAAGCTTTCTTT. Variable domain in full (rest from reference TRBV29-1 and TRBJ1-1): SAVISQKPSRDICQRGTSLTIQCQVDSQVTMMFWYRQQPGQSLTLIATANQGSEATYESGFVIDKFPISRPNLTFSTLTVSNMSPEDSSIYLCSASVQGAGEAFFGQGTRLTVV.

The rearrangement uses TRBV7-2 and TRBJ1-1, with D possibly TRBD1 on 5 matching bases. Trimming removed 4 bases from V and 5 bases from J, with 11 bases in between. The CDR3 spans 13 residues. Germline CDR1 SGHTA, CDR2 FQGNSA. CDR3 in amino acids: CASSSGGVTEAFF. The DNA of the CDR3 is TGTGCCAGCAGCTCTGGGGGGGTTACTGAAGCTTTCTTT.

This clone showed up just a few times. The chain carries TRBV7-5 and TRBJ2-5; the table names TRBD2, a call not compared with the DNA. TRBV7-5 is flagged as a pseudogene. The CDR3 runs to 16 residues. CDR3 sequence (DNA): TGTGCCAGCAGCTCCCTTATCCTAGCGGGAGAGGAGACCCAGTACTTC. Translating it yields CASSSLILAGEETQYF.

A word on this clone: One end of the junction varies from germline; a read error may be responsible. The chain couples TRBV6-8 to TRBJ2-1, with D perhaps assigned TRBD1 or TRBD2 (5 bases each). CDR1 and CDR2 from the germline V gene are MNHGY and SAAAGT. The CDR3 runs to 14 residues. The CDR3 is CAISGLQGNNEQFF. For the CDR3, the DNA is TGTGCCATCAGTGGACTCCAGGGTAACAATGAGCAGTTCTTC.

This clone appeared a few times. V is TRBV6-8 and J is TRBJ2-2; D call uncertain. The germline gives CDR1 MNHGY, CDR2 SAAAGT. The CDR3 extends over 12 amino acids. The V gene lost 3 bases and the J gene lost 3 bases, with 2 bases spanning the gap. The CDR3 here is CASSYDTGELFF. As DNA, the CDR3 is TGTGCCAGCAGTTATGACACCGGGGAGCTGTTTTTT.

The chain links TRBV9 to TRBJ1-1; no clear D. This CDR3 has 12 residues. Germline V gene sequence: CDR1 SGDLS, CDR2 YYNGEE. Trimming took off 3 bases at V and 2 bases at J, with 5 bases between the two ends. Here the CDR3 reads CASSGSNTEAFF. DNA for the CDR3: TGTGCCAGCAGCGGCTCTAACACTGAAGCTTTCTTT.

This clone turned up a few times. The chain employs TRBV11-3 and TRBJ1-2; no reliable D call. Germline V gives CDR1 SGHNT, CDR2 YENEEA. Trimming removed 2 bases from V and 5 bases from J, with 12 bases in between. The CDR3 totals 14 residues. CDR3 residues: CASSLTSRIYGYTF. Written as DNA, the CDR3 is TGTGCCAGCAGCTTAACAAGTCGGATATATGGCTACACCTTC.